The T cell receptor (beta chain) described here comes from a study of T cell repertoires in cytomegalovirus infection. About the research overall: The public TCR beta signatures pointed to both CMV infection and matching HLA type. Study results and caveats: There were HLA-C-restricted CMV-specific TCR beta clonotypes dominating the ex vivo response. Carriers of CMV and the relevant HLA type were discriminated by public TCR beta frequency.

The junction had 7 bases not matched to a gene; V was cut back by 6 bases and J by 2 bases. The V gene's germline CDR1 is MDHEN and CDR2 SYDVKM. This CDR3 region has 14 residues. This clonotype has at least ten counts. The target antigen is unknown. TCRdb independently ran MiXCR on the reads; one entry per CDR3 protein. The profile covers roughly 230,000 distinct CDR3 sequences, with 15% to 20% appearing a single time and roughly half taken by the ten largest. The rearrangement uses TRBV28 and TRBJ2-7, with 7 bases matching TRBD1. This clonotype originated in a human donor in good health (CMV status not recorded). Some clones in this sample may be carry-over from other donors' samples. Input material: CD8+ T cells from PBMCs. The CDR3 nucleotides read TGTGCCAGCAGGCGGACCGGGACAGCCTACGAGCAGTACTTC. It translates to CASRRTGTAYEQYF.